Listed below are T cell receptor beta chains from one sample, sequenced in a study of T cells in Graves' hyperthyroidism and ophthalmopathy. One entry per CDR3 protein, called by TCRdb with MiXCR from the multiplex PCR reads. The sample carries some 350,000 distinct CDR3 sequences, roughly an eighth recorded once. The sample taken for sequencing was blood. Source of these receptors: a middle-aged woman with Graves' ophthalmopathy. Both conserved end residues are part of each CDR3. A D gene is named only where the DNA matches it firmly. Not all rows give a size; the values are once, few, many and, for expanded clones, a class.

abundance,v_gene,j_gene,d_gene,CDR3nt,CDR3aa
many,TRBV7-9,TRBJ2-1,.,TGTGCCAGCAGCGGAACAATCTACAATGAGCAGTTCTTC,CASSGTIYNEQFF
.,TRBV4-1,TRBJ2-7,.,TGCGCCAGCAGCCAAGCAGGGGTCGAGCAGTACTTC,CASSQAGVEQYF
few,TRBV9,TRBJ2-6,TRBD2,TGTGCCAGCAGCTCCGGGGGGGGAAGCTCTGGGGCCAACGTCCTGACTTTC,CASSSGGGSSGANVLTF
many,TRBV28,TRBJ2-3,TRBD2,TGTGCCAGCAGTACGGGGGGGGAGGGCCTCGAGGATACGCAGTATTTT,CASSTGGEGLEDTQYF
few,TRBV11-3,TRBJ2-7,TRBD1,TGTGCCAGCAGCCCCCGACAGGGGTCGGGCTACGAGCAGTACTTC,CASSPRQGSGYEQYF
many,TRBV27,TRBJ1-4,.,TGTGCCAGCAGTCCTTACCCCGCAACTAATGAAAAACTGTTTTTT,CASSPYPATNEKLFF
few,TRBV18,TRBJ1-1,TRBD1,TGTGCCAGCTCACGTCCCGGGACAGTGAACGCTGAAGCTTTCTTT,CASSRPGTVNAEAFF
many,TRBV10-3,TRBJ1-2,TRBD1,TGTGCCATCAGTTACCCGACAGGGTTGAACTATGGCTACACCTTC,CAISYPTGLNYGYTF
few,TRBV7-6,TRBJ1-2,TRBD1,TGTGCCAGCAGCTTATATAGTGTGGGGACAGGGCACGATGGCTACACCTTC,CASSLYSVGTGHDGYTF
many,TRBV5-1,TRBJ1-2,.,TGCGCCAGCAGCTTGGCCGGCGGAGGAATGGTTGGCTACACCTTC,CASSLAGGGMVGYTF
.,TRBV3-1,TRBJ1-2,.,TGTGCCAGCAGCCAAGATACAGGGAACTATGGCTACACCTTC,CASSQDTGNYGYTF
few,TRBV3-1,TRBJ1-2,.,TGTGCCAGCAGCCAAGAGGTAGGAGAGACCATCTATGGCTACACCTTC,CASSQEVGETIYGYTF
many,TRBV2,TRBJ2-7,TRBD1,TGTGCCAGCAGTGGTGACAGGGGGAATCATTACGAGCAGTACTTC,CASSGDRGNHYEQYF
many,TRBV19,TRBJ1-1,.,TGTGCCAGTGGTGTGTCGAGGAGAGGTGACACTGAAGCTTTCTTT,CASGVSRRGDTEAFF
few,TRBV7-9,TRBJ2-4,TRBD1,TGTGCCAGCAGCTCCCCAACAGGGGCGGCCAAAAACATTCAGTACTTC,CASSSPTGAAKNIQYF
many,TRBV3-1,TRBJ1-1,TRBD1,TGTGCCAGCAGCCCCCGGACAGGGATTGGGAACACTGAAGCTTTCTTT,CASSPRTGIGNTEAFF
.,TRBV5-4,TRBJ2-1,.,TGTGCCAGCAGCTTGATCAACGGACTATATGAGCAGTTCTTC,CASSLINGLYEQFF
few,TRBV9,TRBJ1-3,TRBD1,TGTGCCAGCAGCGTAGGGACAGGCCTGAGCTCTGGAAACACCATATATTTT,CASSVGTGLSSGNTIYF
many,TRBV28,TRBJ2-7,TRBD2,TGTGCCAGCAGGAGCGGGAACTACGAGCAGTACTTC,CASRSGNYEQYF
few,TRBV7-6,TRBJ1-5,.,TGTGCCAGCAGCTTAAACAACTATCAGCCCCAGCATTTT,CASSLNNYQPQHF
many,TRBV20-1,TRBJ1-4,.,TGCAGTGCTAGAACAGGGCAAGGTGAAAAACTGTTTTTT,CSARTGQGEKLFF
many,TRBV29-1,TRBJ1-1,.,TGCAGCGTTGATCCTCGGGGGGGAAACACTGAAGCTTTCTTT,CSVDPRGGNTEAFF
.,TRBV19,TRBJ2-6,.,TGTGCCAGTAGTGAAGGAGTCATACGACCGAGAGGGGCCAACGTCCTGACTTTC,CASSEGVIRPRGANVLTF
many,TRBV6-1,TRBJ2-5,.,TGTGCCAGCAGAACCGGGGCCCGAAGGAAGACCCAGTACTTC,CASRTGARRKTQYF
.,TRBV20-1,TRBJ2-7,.,TGCAGTGCTAGAGGCGGCTACGAGCAGTACTTC,CSARGGYEQYF
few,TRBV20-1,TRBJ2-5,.,TGCAGTGCTAGGGGCATTCAAGAGACCCAGTACTTC,CSARGIQETQYF
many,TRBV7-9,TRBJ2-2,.,TGTGCCAGCCGTGGACCCGCGGGGACCGGGGAGCTGTTTTTT,CASRGPAGTGELFF
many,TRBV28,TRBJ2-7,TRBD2,TGTGCCAGCCAGGGACTAGTTATTAACGAGCAGTACTTC,CASQGLVINEQYF
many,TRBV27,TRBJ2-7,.,TGTGCCAGCAGTTTATCGAACCGGCACTACGAGCAGTACTTC,CASSLSNRHYEQYF
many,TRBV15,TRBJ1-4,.,TGTGCCACCAGCAGAGATCCATCAGGAGCAGGCGGAAAACTGTTTTTT,CATSRDPSGAGGKLFF
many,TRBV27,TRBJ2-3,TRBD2,TGTGCCAGCAGTTTAGCGCTAGCGGGAGGGTATACGCAGTATTTT,CASSLALAGGYTQYF
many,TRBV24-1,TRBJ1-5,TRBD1,TGTGCCACCAGTGGGCAGGGGGCTTTTCAGCCCCAGCATTTT,CATSGQGAFQPQHF
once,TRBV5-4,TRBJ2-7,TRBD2,TGTGCCAGCAGCCTCTCCCCGACTAGCGAGAACGAGCAGTACTTC,CASSLSPTSENEQYF
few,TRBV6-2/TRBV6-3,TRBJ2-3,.,TGTGCCAGCAGTCCGGGACACTTAAGCACAGATACGCAGTATTTT,CASSPGHLSTDTQYF
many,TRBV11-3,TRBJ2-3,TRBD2,TGTGCCAGCAACGGGGGGGGCCAGGTTTATACGCAGTATTTT,CASNGGGQVYTQYF
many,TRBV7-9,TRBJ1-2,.,TGTGCCAGCAGACGAGATGACGCACGGGGCTACACCTTC,CASRRDDARGYTF
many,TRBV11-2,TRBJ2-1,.,TGTGCCAGCAGCTTACTAGCACACAGCAATGAGCAGTTCTTC,CASSLLAHSNEQFF
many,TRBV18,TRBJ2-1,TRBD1,TGTGCCAGCTCACCGATGTCTAGACAGGGAGCCTACAATGAGCAGTTCTTC,CASSPMSRQGAYNEQFF
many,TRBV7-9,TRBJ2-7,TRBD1,TGTGCCAGCAGACTCGGGGACAGCCCCTACGAGCAGTACTTC,CASRLGDSPYEQYF
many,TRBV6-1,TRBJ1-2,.,TGTGCCAGCAGTTCACCATTAACTCAGGGGCGGGATGGCTACACCTTC,CASSSPLTQGRDGYTF
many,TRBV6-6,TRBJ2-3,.,TGTGCCAGCAGTTACTGGGCCGCAGATACGCAGTATTTT,CASSYWAADTQYF
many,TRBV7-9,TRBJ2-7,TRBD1,TGTGCCAGCAGTGCCGGGACAGGGGCCTACGAGCAGTACTTC,CASSAGTGAYEQYF
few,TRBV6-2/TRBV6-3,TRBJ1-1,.,TGTGCCAGCAGCCAAGGGAGACAATCTGAAGCTTTCTTT,CASSQGRQSEAFF
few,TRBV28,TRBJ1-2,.,TGTGCCAGCAGTTTAAATTCCGATAGGGGCTACACCTTC,CASSLNSDRGYTF
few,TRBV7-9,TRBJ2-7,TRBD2,TGTGCCAGCAGCTTAGCGTGGACTAGCTCCTACGAGCAGTACTTC,CASSLAWTSSYEQYF
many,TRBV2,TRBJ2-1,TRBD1,TGTGCCAGCAGTGGACAGGGCTACAATGAGCAGTTCTTC,CASSGQGYNEQFF
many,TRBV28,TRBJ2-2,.,TGTGCCAGCACCGTAGGACAAACGAACACCGGGGAGCTGTTTTTT,CASTVGQTNTGELFF
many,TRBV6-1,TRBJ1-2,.,TGTGCCAGCAGTCCGATCGGCAGGCCTGACTATGGCTACACCTTC,CASSPIGRPDYGYTF
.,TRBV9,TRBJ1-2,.,TGTGCCAGCAGCGACGGGATATCGAGGAGGGATGGCTACACCTTC,CASSDGISRRDGYTF
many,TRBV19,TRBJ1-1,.,TGTGCCAGTAGTCCTTCGGCAAACACTGAAGCTTTCTTT,CASSPSANTEAFF
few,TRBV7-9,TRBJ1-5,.,TGTGCCAGCAGCCACGGGACAACTAATCAGCCCCAGCATTTT,CASSHGTTNQPQHF
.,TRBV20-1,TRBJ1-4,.,TGCAGTGCTAGCCAAGAGACCCTCCCAGAAAAACTGTTTTTT,CSASQETLPEKLFF
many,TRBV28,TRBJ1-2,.,TGTGCCAGCAGTTTATCTATGGGGAACTTTTACGGCTACACCTTC,CASSLSMGNFYGYTF
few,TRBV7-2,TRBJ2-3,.,TGTGCCAGCAGCTTAGGAGCAAATAGGTACACAGATACGCAGTATTTT,CASSLGANRYTDTQYF
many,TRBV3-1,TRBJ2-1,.,TGTGCCAGCAGCCAAGACTCGGCCCGTGAGCAGTTCTTC,CASSQDSAREQFF
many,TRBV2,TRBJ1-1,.,TGTGCCAGCAGAGGGTACACTGAAGCTTTCTTT,CASRGYTEAFF
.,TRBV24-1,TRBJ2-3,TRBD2,TGTGCCACCAGTGATTTGCGGGCGGGAGCGGGAGCTTTCCTGGGCACAGATACGCAGTATTTT,CATSDLRAGAGAFLGTDTQYF
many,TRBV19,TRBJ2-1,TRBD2,TGTGCCAGTAGTATAGGGACTAGCGGGGGGCTCTCCTACAATGAGCAGTTCTTC,CASSIGTSGGLSYNEQFF